The clone carrying this T cell receptor (beta chain) was seen only once. Germline V gene data show CDR1 as SGDLS and CDR2 as YYNGEE. This CDR3 contains 17 residues. Trimming took off 4 bases at V and 7 bases at J, with 24 bases between the two ends. This entry belongs to a study of blood T cell repertoires in COVID-19. Assay used: immunoSEQ multiplex PCR; TCRdb lists only in-frame clones, some missing. The top ten hold under 7% of the sample, which has some 120,000 clones, roughly 87% seen once. This sequence joins TRBV9 and TRBJ2-1, with a tentative D call TRBD1 (5 bases). The sequencing sample was made of peripheral blood. This clonotype originated in a man older than 75 with active or convalescent COVID-19. The CDR3 spells CASSPGSWGVGANEQFF. CDR3 sequence (DNA): TGTGCCAGCAGCCCCGGTTCTTGGGGTGTAGGGGCAAATGAGCAGTTCTTC.